This T cell receptor (beta chain) was recovered during a study of T-cell memory formation after mild COVID-19. TCRdb reanalysed the 5' RACE reads using MiXCR and keeps one entry per CDR3 protein. The repertoire holds hundreds of thousands of distinct CDR3 sequences, with roughly 18% as singletons. V shed 1 base and J shed 2 bases, with 13 bases lying between them. Germline CDR1 reads SGHRS; CDR2 reads YFSETQ. The CDR3 is 15 amino acids. The clonotype comes from an adult woman who had mild COVID-19 (a few samples of this study predate the infection). Cell type and time point are not known. The sample comprised PBMCs or a T cell subset sorted from them (not recorded which). The chain links TRBV5-1 to TRBJ2-7; perhaps TRBD2 as D (5 bases). The CDR3 protein is CASSLYKGAPYEQYF. The CDR3 DNA sequence: TGCGCCAGCAGCTTGTACAAGGGAGCCCCCTACGAGCAGTACTTC.